This T cell receptor beta chain stems from a study of cytomegalovirus exposure and HLA in healthy donors. Trimming stripped 0 bases from V and 2 bases from J, with 13 bases between. This CDR3 comprises 16 residues. Germline assignment: CDR1 LNHNV and CDR2 YYDKDF (reference sequence). Regarding this clone: Its antigen is unknown.

Primers for the PCR totalled 60 Vbeta and 13 Jbeta. Study processing details: A later analysis tallied 80 million or so unique TCR beta chains, about 9.9 million of them shared. Clones were sequenced by immunoSEQ multiplex PCR, and TCRdb holds only the in-frame ones, with some missing. For V, J and clone size, that table is used; D and trimming come from the DNA. The profile shows some 150,000 clones, approximately 80% of them singletons. General study results and limits: Presence/absence analyses treated sequencing depth as roughly uniform across donors. The authors later found HLA-associated TCR beta chains more clonally expanded than equally common others.

This receptor was obtained from a woman aged 45-65 years in good health and CMV-seronegative. The rearrangement joins TRBV15 to TRBJ1-2, with a weak D call TRBD1 (6 bases). The sample taken for sequencing was PBMCs. The CDR3: CATSREGYRVNYGYTF. CDR3 bases: TGTGCCACCAGCAGAGAGGGGTACAGGGTCAACTATGGCTACACCTTC.